This T cell receptor (beta chain) derives from a study of cytomegalovirus exposure and HLA in healthy donors. V shed 0 bases and J shed 11 bases, with 17 bases lying between them. In germline, CDR1 is LNHNV, CDR2 YYDKDF (reference sequence). The CDR3 has 14 residues. Primers included in the PCR were 60 Vbeta and 13 Jbeta primers. Using immunoSEQ multiplex PCR, the repertoire was profiled, and TCRdb retains in-frame clones only, with some absent. The sample yields about 100,000 clones, 65% to 90% seen once. Sequencing input: PBMCs. The chain has TRBV15 and TRBJ2-7; unclear D gene. The source of this sequence is a woman younger than 35 in good health and CMV-seronegative. For the CDR3, the DNA is TGTGCCACCAGCAGAGATCGCAAACTACCCGGCGAGTACTTC. Protein sequence: CATSRDRKLPGEYF.